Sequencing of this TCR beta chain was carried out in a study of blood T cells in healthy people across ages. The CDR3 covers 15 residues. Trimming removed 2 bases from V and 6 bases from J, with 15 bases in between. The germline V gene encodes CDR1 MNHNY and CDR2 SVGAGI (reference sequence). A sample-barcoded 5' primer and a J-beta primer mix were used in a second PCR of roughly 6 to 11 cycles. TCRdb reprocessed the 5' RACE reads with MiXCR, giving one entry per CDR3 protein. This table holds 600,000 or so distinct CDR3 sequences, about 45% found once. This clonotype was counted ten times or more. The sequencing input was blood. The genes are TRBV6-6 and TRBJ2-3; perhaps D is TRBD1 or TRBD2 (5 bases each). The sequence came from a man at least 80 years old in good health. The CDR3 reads CASSYGADPGDTQYF. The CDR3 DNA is TGTGCCAGCAGTTACGGAGCGGACCCAGGGGATACGCAGTATTTT.